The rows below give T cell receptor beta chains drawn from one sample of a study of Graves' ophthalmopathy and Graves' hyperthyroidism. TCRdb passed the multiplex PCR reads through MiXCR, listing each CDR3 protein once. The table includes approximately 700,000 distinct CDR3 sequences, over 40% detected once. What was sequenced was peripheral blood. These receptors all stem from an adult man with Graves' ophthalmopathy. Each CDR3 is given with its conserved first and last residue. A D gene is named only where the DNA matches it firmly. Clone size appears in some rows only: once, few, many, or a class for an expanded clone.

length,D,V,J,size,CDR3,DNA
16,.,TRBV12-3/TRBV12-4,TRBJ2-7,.,CASTPPWGALHYEQYF,TGTGCCAGCACCCCACCGTGGGGGGCCCTGCACTACGAGCAGTACTTC
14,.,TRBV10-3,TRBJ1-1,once,CAIAGLGAITEAFF,TGTGCCATCGCTGGGCTAGGGGCAATCACTGAAGCTTTCTTT
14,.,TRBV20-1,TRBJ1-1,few,CSARDQPLNTEAFF,TGCAGTGCTAGAGATCAACCTTTAAACACTGAAGCTTTCTTT
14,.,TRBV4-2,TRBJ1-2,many,CASSQDRQGDGYTF,TGTGCCAGCAGCCAAGATCGCCAAGGGGATGGCTACACCTTC
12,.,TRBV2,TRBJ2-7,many,CASHLGGVEQYF,TGTGCCAGTCATTTGGGGGGAGTCGAGCAGTACTTC
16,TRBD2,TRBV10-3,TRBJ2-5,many,CASSEARLAGGETQYF,TGTGCCAGCAGTGAGGCGAGGCTAGCGGGAGGAGAGACCCAGTACTTC
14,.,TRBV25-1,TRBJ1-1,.,CASHQQKPNTEAFF,TGTGCCAGCCACCAACAGAAGCCGAACACTGAAGCTTTCTTT
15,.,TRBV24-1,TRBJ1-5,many,CATSDDTRLNQPQHF,TGTGCCACCAGCGATGACACGCGCCTCAATCAGCCCCAGCATTTT
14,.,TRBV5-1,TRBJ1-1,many,CASTSGGGNTEAFF,TGCGCCAGCACCTCGGGAGGAGGGAACACTGAAGCTTTCTTT
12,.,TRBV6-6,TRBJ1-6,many,CASSPGGGTQLF,TGTGCCAGCAGTCCCGGGGGGGGGACCCAACTCTTT
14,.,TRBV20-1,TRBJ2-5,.,CSARLRGTGETQYF,TGCAGTGCCCGTCTTCGGGGGACGGGGGAGACCCAGTACTTC
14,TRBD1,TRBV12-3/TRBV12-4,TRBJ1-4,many,CASRLGTANEKLFF,TGTGCCAGCAGACTTGGGACAGCGAATGAAAAACTGTTTTTT
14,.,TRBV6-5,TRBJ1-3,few,CASSRGREAHTIYF,TGTGCCAGCAGTCGGGGCAGGGAGGCGCACACCATATATTTT
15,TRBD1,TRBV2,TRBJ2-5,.,CASSEARTGNQPQYF,TGTGCCAGCAGTGAAGCCAGGACAGGGAATCAGCCCCAGTACTTC
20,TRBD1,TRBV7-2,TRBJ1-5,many,CASSWGTGQGRGIWNQPQHF,TGTGCCAGCAGCTGGGGAACGGGACAGGGTAGAGGCATATGGAATCAGCCCCAGCATTTT
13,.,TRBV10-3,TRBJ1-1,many,CAISERGGTEAFF,TGTGCCATCAGTGAGAGGGGGGGCACTGAAGCTTTCTTT
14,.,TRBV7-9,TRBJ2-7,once,CSSSSTGELYEQYF,TGTTCCAGCAGCTCGACGGGGGAGCTATACGAGCAGTACTTC
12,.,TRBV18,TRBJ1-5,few,CASSPVEGAQHF,TGTGCCAGCTCACCAGTTGAGGGAGCCCAGCATTTT
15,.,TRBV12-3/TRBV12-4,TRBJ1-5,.,CASSYRQGHNRPQHF,TGTGCCAGCAGTTATAGGCAGGGGCACAATCGGCCCCAGCATTTT
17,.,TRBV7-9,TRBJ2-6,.,CASSLTGPSSEANVLTF,TGTGCCAGCAGCTTGACAGGTCCTAGCTCTGAGGCCAACGTCCTGACTTTC
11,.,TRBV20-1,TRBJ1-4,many,CSAGTDEKLFF,TGCAGTGCTGGAACAGATGAAAAACTGTTTTTT
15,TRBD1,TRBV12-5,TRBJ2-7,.,CASGLGIQGAYEQYF,TGTGCTAGTGGTTTGGGAATACAGGGGGCCTACGAGCAGTACTTC
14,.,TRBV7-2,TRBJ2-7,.,CASSLEEGVYEQYF,TGTGCCAGCAGCTTAGAAGAGGGGGTTTACGAGCAGTACTTC
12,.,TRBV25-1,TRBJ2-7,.,CASLGGGNEQYF,TGTGCCAGCTTGGGAGGGGGCAACGAGCAGTACTTC
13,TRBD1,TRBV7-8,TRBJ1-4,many,CASSPGGNEKLFF,TGTGCCAGCAGCCCAGGGGGCAATGAAAAACTGTTTTTT
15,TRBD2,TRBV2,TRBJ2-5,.,CASSERGGRGETQYF,TGTGCCAGCAGTGAACGGGGGGGGCGCGGGGAGACCCAGTACTTC
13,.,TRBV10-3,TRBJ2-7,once,CAISESFGGGGNF,TGTGCCATCAGTGAGTCGTTTGGGGGCGGTGGGAACTTC
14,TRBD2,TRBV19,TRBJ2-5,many,CASSMSAGEETQYF,TGTGCCAGTAGTATGTCAGCGGGAGAGGAGACCCAGTACTTC
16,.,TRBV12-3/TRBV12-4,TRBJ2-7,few,CASSTAGTPMRYEQYF,TGTGCCAGCAGTACCGCCGGGACTCCCATGAGGTACGAGCAGTACTTC
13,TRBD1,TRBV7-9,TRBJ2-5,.,CASSPGTGSAQYF,TGTGCCAGCAGCCCAGGGACAGGGTCCGCCCAGTACTTC
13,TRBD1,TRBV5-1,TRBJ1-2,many,CASSSRTGYGYTF,TGCGCCAGCAGCTCACGGACAGGGTACGGCTACACCTTC
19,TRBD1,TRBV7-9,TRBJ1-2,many,CASSSSHRAETGGNYGYTF,TGTGCCAGCAGCTCCTCCCACCGCGCCGAGACAGGGGGCAACTATGGCTACACCTTC
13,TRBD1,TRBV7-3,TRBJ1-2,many,CASSQGQNYGYTF,TGTGCCAGCAGCCAGGGACAGAACTATGGCTACACCTTC
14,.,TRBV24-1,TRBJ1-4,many,CATSAPDGNEKLFF,TGTGCCACCAGTGCCCCGGACGGGAATGAAAAACTGTTTTTT
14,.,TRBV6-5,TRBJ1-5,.,CASSFRVGNQPQHF,TGTGCCAGCAGTTTCAGGGTCGGGAATCAGCCCCAGCATTTT
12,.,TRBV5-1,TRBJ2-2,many,CASSFYTGELFF,TGTGCCAGCAGCTTCTACACCGGGGAGCTGTTTTTT
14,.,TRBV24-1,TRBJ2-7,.,CATSDADPGTKQYF,TGTGCCACCAGTGATGCGGACCCAGGGACGAAGCAGTACTTC
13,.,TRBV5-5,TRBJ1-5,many,CASSTYSNQPQHF,TGTGCCAGCAGCACTTATAGCAATCAGCCCCAGCATTTT
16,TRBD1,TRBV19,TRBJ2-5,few,CASSILPGTGVETQYF,TGTGCCAGTAGTATTCTTCCCGGGACAGGGGTCGAGACCCAGTACTTC
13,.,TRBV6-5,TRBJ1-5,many,CASSTLRNQPQHF,TGTGCCAGCAGTACCTTGCGCAATCAGCCCCAGCATTTT